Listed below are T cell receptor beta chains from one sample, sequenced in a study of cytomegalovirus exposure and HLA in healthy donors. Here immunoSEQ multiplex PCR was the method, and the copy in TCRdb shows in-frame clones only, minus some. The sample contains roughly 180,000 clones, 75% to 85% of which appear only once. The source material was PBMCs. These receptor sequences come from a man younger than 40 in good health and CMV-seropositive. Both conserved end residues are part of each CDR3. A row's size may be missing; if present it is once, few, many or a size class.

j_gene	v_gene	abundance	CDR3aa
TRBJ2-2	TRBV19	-	CASTRDREYWSTGELFF
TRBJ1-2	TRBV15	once	CATSRDRETGRGYTF
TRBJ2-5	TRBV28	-	CASSPGLAGVETQYF
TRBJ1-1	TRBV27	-	CASSLWTGRNTEAFF
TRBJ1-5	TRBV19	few	CASSDTGGRAQNQPQHF
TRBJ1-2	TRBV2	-	CASSESSTPVREGYTF
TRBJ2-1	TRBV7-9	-	CASSLRTSGYNEQFF
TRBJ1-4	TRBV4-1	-	CASSQAPQGSNEKLFF
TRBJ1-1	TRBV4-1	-	CASSQIFSVAEAFF
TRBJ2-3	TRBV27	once	CASSFWQQTHGTDTQYF
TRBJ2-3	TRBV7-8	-	CASSLPSGGDTQYF
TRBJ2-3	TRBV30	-	CAWSSLGQGDTQYF
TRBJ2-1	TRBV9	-	CASSAWTSGSYNEQFF
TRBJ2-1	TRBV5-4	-	CASSLVSGSYNEQFF
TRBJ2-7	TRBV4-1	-	CASSQELAAAYEQYF
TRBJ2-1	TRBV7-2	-	CASSLGTSREGEQFF
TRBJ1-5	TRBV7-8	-	CASSFRDRNQPQHF
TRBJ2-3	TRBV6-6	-	CASSTLDSQYF
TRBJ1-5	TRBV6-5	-	CASSSQRGQLNQPQHF
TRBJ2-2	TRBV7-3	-	CASSLAGPWTGELFF
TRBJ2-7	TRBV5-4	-	CASSFPSGESYEQYF
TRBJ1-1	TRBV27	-	CASSPRTGENTEAFF
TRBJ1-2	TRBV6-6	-	CASSYSPGTGDGYTF
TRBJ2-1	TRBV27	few	CASSPAAEGYNEQFF
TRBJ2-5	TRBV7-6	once	CASSSPRVETQYF
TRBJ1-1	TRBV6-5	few	CASSYSRNTEAFF
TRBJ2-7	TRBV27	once	CASSLIGEGYEQYF